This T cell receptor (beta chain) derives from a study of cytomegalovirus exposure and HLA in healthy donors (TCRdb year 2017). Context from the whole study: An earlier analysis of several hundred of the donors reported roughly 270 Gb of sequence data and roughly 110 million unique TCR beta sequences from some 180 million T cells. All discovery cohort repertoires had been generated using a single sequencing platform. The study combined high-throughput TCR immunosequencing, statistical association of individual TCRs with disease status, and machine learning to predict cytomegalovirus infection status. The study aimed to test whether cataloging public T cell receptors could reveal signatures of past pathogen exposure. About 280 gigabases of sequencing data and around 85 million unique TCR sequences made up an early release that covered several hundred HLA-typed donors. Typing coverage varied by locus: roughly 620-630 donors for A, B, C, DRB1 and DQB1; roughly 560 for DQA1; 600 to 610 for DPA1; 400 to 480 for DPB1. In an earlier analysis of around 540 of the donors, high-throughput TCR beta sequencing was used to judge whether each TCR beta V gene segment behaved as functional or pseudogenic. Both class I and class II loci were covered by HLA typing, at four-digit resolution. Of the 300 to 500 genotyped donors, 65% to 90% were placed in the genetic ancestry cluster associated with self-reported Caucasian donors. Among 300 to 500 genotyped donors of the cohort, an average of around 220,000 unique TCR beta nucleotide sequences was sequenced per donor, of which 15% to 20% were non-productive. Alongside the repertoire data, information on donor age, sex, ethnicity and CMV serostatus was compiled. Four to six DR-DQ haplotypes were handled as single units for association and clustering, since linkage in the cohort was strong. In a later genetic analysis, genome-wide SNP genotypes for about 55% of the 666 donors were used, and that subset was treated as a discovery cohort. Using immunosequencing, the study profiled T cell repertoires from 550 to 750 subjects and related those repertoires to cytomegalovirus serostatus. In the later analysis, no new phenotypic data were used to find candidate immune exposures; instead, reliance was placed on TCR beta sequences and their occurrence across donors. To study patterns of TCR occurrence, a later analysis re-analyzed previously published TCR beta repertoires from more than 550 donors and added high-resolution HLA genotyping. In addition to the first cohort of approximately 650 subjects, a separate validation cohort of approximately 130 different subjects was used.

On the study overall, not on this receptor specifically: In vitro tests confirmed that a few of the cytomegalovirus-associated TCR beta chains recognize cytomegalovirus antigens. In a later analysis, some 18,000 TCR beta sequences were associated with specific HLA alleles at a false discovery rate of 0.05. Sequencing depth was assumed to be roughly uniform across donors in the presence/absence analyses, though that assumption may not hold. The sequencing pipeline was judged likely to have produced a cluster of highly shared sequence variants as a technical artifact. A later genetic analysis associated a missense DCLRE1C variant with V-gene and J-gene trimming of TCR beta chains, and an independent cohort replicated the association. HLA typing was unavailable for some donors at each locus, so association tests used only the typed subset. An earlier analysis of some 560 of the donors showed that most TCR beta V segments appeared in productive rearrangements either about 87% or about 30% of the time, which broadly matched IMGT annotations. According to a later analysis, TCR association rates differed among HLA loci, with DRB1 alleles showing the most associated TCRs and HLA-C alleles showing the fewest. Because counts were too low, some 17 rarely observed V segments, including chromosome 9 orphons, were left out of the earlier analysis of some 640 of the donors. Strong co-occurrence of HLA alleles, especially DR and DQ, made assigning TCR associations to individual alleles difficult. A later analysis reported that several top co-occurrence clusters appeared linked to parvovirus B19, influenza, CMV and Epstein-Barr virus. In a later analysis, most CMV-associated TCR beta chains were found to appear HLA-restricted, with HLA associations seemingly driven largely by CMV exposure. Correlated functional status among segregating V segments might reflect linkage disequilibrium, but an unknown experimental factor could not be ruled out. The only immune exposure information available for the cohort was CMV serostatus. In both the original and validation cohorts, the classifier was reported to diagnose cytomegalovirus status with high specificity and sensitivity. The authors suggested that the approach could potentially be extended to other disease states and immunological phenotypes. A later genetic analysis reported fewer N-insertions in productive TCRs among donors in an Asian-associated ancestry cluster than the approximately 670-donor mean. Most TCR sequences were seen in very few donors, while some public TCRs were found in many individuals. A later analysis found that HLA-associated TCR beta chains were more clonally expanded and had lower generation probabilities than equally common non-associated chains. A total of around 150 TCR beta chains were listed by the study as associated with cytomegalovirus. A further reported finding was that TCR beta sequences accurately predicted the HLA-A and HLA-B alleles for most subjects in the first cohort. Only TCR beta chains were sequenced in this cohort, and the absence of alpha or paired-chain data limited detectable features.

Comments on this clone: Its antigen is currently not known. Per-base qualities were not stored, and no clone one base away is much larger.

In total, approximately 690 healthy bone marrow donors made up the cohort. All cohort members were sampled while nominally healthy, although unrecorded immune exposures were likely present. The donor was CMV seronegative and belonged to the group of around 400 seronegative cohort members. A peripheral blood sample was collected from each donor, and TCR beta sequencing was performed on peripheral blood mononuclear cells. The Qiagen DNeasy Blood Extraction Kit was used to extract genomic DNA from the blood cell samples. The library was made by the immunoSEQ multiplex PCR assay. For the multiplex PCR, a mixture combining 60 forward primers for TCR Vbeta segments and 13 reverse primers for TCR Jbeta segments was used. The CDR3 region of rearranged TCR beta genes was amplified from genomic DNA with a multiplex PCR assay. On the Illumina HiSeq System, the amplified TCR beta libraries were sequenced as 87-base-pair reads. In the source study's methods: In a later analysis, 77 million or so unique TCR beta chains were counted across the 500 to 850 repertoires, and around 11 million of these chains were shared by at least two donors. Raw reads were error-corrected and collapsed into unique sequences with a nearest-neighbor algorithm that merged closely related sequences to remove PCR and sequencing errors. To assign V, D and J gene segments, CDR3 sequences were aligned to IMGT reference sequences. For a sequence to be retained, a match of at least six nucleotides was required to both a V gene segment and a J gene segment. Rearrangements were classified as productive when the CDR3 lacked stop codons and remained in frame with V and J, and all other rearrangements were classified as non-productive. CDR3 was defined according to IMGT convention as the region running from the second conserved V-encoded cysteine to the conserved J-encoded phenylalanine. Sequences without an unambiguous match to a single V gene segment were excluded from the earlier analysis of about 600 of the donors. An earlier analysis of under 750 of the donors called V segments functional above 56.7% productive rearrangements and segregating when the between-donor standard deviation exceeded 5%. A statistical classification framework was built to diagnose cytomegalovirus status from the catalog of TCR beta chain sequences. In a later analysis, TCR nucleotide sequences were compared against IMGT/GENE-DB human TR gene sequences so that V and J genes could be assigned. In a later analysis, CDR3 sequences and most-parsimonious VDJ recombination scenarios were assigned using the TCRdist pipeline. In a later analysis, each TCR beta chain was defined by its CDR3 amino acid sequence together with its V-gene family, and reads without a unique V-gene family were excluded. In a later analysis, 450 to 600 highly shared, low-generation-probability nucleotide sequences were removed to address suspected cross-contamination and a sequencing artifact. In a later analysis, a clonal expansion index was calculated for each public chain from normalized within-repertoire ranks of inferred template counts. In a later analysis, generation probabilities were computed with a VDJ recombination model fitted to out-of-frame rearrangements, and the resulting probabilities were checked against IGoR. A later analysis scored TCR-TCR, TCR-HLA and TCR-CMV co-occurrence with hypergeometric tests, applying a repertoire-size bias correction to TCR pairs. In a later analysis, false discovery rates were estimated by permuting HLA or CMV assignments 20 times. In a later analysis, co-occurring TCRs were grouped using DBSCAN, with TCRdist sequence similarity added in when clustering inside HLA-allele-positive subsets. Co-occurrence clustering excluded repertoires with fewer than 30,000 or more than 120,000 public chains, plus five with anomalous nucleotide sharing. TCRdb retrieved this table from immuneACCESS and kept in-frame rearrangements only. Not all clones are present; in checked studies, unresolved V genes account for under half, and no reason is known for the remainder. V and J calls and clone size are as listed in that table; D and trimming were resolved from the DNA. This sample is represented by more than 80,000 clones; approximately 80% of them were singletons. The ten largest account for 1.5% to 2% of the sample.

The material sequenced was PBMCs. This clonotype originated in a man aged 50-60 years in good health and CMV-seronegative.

The bases read TGCGCCAGCAGTTTGACCACCCCGGTCTCTGGAAACACCATATATTTT. It translates to CASSLTTPVSGNTIYF. This chain is built from TRBV5-1 and TRBJ1-3; the D gene identity is not certain. From the cysteine through the phenylalanine, the CDR3 covers 16 amino acids. The DNA shown is the 48-base CDR3, in frame from base 1. Per the germline V gene, SGHRS is the CDR1 and YFSETQ is the CDR2. Trimming removed 5 bases from V and 0 bases from J, leaving 15 bases between the germline ends.